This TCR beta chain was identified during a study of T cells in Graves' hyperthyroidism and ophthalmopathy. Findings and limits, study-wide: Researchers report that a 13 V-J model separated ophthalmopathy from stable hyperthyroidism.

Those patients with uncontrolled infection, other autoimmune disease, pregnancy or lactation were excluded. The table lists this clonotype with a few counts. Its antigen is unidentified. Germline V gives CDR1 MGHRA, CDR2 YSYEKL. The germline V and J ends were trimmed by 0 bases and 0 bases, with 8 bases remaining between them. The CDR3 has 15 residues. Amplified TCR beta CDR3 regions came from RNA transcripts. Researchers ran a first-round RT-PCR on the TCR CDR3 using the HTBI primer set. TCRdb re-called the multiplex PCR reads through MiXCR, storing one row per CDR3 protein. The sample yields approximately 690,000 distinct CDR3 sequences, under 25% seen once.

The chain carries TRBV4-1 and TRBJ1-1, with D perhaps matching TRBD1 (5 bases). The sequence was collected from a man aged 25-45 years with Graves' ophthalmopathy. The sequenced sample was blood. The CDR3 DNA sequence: TGCGCCAGCAGCCAAGAAGAGGGGCTGAACACTGAAGCTTTCTTT. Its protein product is CASSQEEGLNTEAFF.